The present T cell receptor (beta chain) was sequenced within a study of shared clonotypes between healthy human individuals. Study-wide findings and caveats: Naive subsets generally had larger estimated richness than memory subsets. Sequencing depth was expected to affect clonotype sharing among donors.

Healthy HIV-negative adults with no recent acute infections or vaccinations were recruited as donors. A note on this clone: Antigen: not known.

Several immunoSEQ plates held equal portions of the genomic DNA taken from each subset. The assay was immunoSEQ multiplex PCR, and TCRdb's table has in-frame clones only and misses some. Among 2.5 million or so clones listed, over 85% were seen once. Sequenced input: naive CD4+ T cells sorted from blood. The subset denotes: CD45RA+ positively selected. The sequence derives from a man younger than 35 in good health.

CDR3 in amino acids: CASGTSTSYNEQFF. In DNA form, the CDR3 reads TGTGCCAGCGGAACTAGCACCTCCTACAATGAGCAGTTCTTC. The gene calls are TRBV6-5 and TRBJ2-1, with a tentative D call TRBD2 (6 bases). Germline CDR1 reads MNHEY; CDR2 reads SVGAGI. The CDR3 sequence is 14 residues long. Trimming cost V 8 bases and J 0 bases, with 11 bases left between them.